This T cell receptor (beta chain) was recorded in a study of T cell repertoires in cytomegalovirus infection. Study-wide context: Signatures in public TCR beta sequences pointed to both CMV infection and matching HLA type.

Each CDR3 protein gets one entry after TCRdb re-called the reads with MiXCR. The profile covers a few hundred thousand distinct CDR3 sequences, with 40% appearing a single time and more than 40% taken by the ten largest. The CDR3 runs 13 residues. The germline V gene encodes CDR1 SGHTA and CDR2 FQGNSA. Trimming removed 2 bases at V and 11 bases at J, with 14 bases between. Findings of the study overall: Of the TCR beta families, the public ones yielded a cumulative frequency that identified carriers of CMV plus the relevant HLA. There were HLA-C-restricted CMV-specific TCR beta clonotypes dominating the ex vivo response.

A note on this clonotype: Its specificity is unknown.

The source of this sequence is a human donor in good health (CMV status not recorded). Some clones in this sample may be carry-over from other donors' samples. This rearrangement joins TRBV7-2 to TRBJ2-3; the D gene is possibly TRBD2 (7 bases). The sequencing here drew on cultured PBMCs, taken from culture after CMV antigen stimulation. In DNA form, the CDR3 reads TGTGCCAGCAGCTTAAGGGGGGGGAACCTGCAGTATTTT. Its protein is CASSLRGGNLQYF.